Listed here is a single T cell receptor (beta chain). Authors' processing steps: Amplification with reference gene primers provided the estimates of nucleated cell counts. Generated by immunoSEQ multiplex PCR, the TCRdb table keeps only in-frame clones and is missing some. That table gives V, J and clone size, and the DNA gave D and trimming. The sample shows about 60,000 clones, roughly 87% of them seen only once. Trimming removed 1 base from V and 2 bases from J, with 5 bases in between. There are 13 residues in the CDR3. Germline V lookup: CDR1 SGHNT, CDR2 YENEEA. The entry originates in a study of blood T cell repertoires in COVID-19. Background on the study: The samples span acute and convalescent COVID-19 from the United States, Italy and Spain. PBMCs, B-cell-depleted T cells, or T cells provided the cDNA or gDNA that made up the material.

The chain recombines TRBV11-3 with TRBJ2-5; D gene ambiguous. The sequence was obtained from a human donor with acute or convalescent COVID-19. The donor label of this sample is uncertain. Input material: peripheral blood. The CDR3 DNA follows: TGTGCCAGCAGCTTAGCAGATCAAGAGACCCAGTACTTC. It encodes CASSLADQETQYF.